Reported below is one T cell receptor (beta chain). This sample was included in a study of blood T cell repertoires in COVID-19. Clones were read by immunoSEQ multiplex PCR, and TCRdb kept only the in-frame ones, dropping some. This sample has around 300,000 clones; roughly 90% occur once, and the top ten carry approximately 1%. Germline V lookup: CDR1 SGHNT, CDR2 YENEEA. The CDR3 contains 13 residues. The ends lost 5 bases at V and 4 bases at J; junction bases unmatched: 4. Material for sequencing was PBMCs or T cells enriched from blood (not recorded which). The genes are TRBV11-3 and TRBJ1-2; TRBD1 matches at 7 bases. This receptor was taken from a woman aged 25-40 years who had recovered from COVID-19. Here the CDR3 reads CASSPGQPYGYTF. As DNA, the CDR3 is TGTGCCAGCAGCCCGGGACAGCCCTATGGCTACACCTTC.